This T cell receptor (beta chain) originates from a study of cytomegalovirus exposure and HLA in healthy donors. It was with 60 Vbeta and 13 Jbeta primers that the PCR ran. Sequencing was performed with immunoSEQ multiplex PCR; in TCRdb, only in-frame clones are kept and a portion is missing. In the table there are approximately 210,000 clones, less than 85% of which are singletons. Note on this clone: Its antigen is still unknown.

Study results and limitations: Using the classifier, cytomegalovirus status was reportedly diagnosed with high specificity and sensitivity. With DRB1 most and HLA-C fewest, TCR association rates differed between HLA loci in a later analysis.

The germline gives CDR1 SNHLY, CDR2 FYNNEI. There are 12 residues in the CDR3. V was cut by 7 bases and J by 3 bases, with 10 bases left in between. This clonotype originated in a girl aged 5 to 17 in good health and CMV-seropositive. This chain uses TRBV2 with TRBJ2-7, with TRBD2 as a possible D gene (6 bases). Source material: PBMCs. Here the CDR3 reads CASKGRSYEQYF. For the CDR3, the DNA is TGTGCCAGCAAGGGGAGGAGCTACGAGCAGTACTTC. The full variable domain, its missing parts supplied by reference TRBV2 and TRBJ2-7, is EPEVTQTPSHQVTQMGQEVILRCVPISNHLYFYWYRQILGQKVEFLVSFYNNEISEKSEIFDDQFSVERPDGSNFTLKIRSTKLEDSAMYFCASKGRSYEQYFGPGTRLTVT.